The source of this T cell receptor (beta chain) is a study of graft-versus-host responses after intestinal transplantation. Looking at the study overall: In this cohort, recipients had multivisceral, liver-intestinal, or isolated intestinal transplants. Overall study findings and caveats: Peak levels of circulating GvH clones tracked with early post-transplant HvG declines. Investigators detected GvH clones in recipient marrow, with some emerging earlier in ileum or blood.

Sequencing used immunoSEQ multiplex PCR; TCRdb keeps in-frame clones, though not all of them. The sample shows tens of thousands of clones, around 86% of them seen only once. This clone occurred once. Antigen specificity is unknown. Germline CDR1 is MNHEY and CDR2 is SMNVEV (reference sequence). Trimming removed 4 bases from V and 0 bases from J, with 15 bases in between. The CDR3 spans 16 residues. The sample in question was unstimulated CD8+ T cells sorted from spleen or lymph node cells, obtained before transplant. The rearrangement joins TRBV27 to TRBJ1-1; D is perhaps TRBD1 (6 bases). The receptor's source is a human donor who was the organ donor for an intestinal transplant. The CDR3 here is CASSSNQGLMNTEAFF. The CDR3 nucleotides are TGTGCCAGCAGTTCTAACCAGGGGCTTATGAACACTGAAGCTTTCTTT.